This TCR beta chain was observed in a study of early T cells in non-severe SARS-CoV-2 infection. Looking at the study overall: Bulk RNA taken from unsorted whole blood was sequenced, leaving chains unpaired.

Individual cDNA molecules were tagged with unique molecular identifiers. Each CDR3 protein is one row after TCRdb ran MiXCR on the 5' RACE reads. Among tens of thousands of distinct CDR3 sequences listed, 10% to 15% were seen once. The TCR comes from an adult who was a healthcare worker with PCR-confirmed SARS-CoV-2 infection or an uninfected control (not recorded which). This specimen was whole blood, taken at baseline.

CDR3 in amino acids: CASSQDLGSTQYF. CDR3 DNA: TGTGCCAGCAGCCAAGATCTGGGTTCCACGCAGTATTTT. The chain carries TRBV3-1 and TRBJ2-3, with D hard to call. The V gene lost 0 bases and the J gene lost 9 bases, with 10 bases spanning the gap. The CDR3 contains 13 residues. Per the germline V gene, CDR1 is LGHDT and CDR2 is YNNKEL (reference sequence).